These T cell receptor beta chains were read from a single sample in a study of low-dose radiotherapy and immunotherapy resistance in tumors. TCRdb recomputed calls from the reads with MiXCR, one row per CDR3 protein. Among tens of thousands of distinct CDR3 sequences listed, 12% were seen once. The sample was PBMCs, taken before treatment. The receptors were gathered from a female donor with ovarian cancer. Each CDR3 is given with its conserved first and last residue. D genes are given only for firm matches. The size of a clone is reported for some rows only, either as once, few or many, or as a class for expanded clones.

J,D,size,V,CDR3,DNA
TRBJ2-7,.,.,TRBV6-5,CASRLDSSSYEQYF,TGTGCCAGCAGACTAGACAGTAGCTCCTACGAGCAGTACTTC
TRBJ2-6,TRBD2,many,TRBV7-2,CASSPRTSGGWALGGANVLTF,TGTGCCAGCAGCCCCCGGACTAGCGGGGGTTGGGCCTTAGGTGGGGCCAACGTCCTGACTTTC
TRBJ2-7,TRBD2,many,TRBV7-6,CASSLVEAGGLSYEQYF,TGTGCCAGCAGCTTAGTGGAAGCGGGGGGCCTCTCCTACGAGCAGTACTTC
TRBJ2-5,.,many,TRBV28,CASSLRGFRETQYF,TGTGCCAGCAGCTTAAGGGGTTTTCGGGAGACCCAGTACTTC
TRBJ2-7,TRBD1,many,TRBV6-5,CASSYPGTGAEQYF,TGTGCCAGCAGTTACCCTGGGACAGGGGCCGAGCAGTACTTC
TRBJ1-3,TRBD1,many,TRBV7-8,CASSVQTGPGNTIYF,TGTGCCAGCAGCGTACAGACAGGGCCAGGAAACACCATATATTTT
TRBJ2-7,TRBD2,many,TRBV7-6,CASSSRLADSYEQYF,TGTGCCAGCAGCTCTCGACTAGCGGATTCCTACGAGCAGTACTTC
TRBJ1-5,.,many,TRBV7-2,CASSRGGGPPSNQPQHF,TGTGCCAGCAGCCGAGGGGGGGGCCCCCCATCCAATCAGCCCCAGCATTTT
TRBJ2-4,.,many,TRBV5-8,CASSLVGATKNIQYF,TGTGCCAGCAGCTTAGTTGGAGCGACCAAAAACATTCAGTACTTC
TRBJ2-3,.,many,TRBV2,CASRERAGTDTQYF,TGTGCCAGCAGGGAGCGGGCGGGTACAGATACGCAGTATTTT
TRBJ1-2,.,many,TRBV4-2,CASSQDAGILVGGGYTF,TGTGCCAGCAGCCAAGATGCGGGGATTCTTGTCGGGGGTGGCTACACCTTC
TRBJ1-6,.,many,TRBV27,CASSPRVGFGSPLHF,TGTGCCAGCAGTCCCAGGGTGGGTTTCGGTTCACCCCTCCACTTT
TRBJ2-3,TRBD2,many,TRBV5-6,CASSLAGRELTQYF,TGTGCCAGCAGCTTGGCCGGGCGGGAGCTTACGCAGTATTTT
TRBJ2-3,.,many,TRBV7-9,CASSLLEPTDTQYF,TGTGCCAGCAGCTTATTGGAGCCCACAGATACGCAGTATTTT
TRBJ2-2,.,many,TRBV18,CASSPRDSGDGELFF,TGTGCCAGCTCACCCCGGGACTCCGGTGACGGGGAGCTGTTTTTT
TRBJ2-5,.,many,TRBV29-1,CSVGGTPETQYF,TGCAGCGTTGGGGGGACCCCCGAGACCCAGTACTTC
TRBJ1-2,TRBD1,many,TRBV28,CASSFQQGAYYGYTF,TGTGCCAGCAGTTTCCAACAGGGGGCTTACTATGGCTACACCTTC
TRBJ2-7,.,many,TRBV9,CASSGRGGPTYEQYF,TGTGCCAGCAGCGGCCGTGGCGGCCCTACCTACGAGCAGTACTTC
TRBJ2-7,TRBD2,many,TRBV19,CASSILAGEDYEQYF,TGTGCCAGTAGTATCCTCGCGGGGGAAGACTACGAGCAGTACTTC
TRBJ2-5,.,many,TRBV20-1,CSAGPEGGGTQYF,TGCAGTGCTGGCCCAGAGGGGGGTGGGACCCAGTACTTC
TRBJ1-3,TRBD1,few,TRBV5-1,CASSYRTGPGNTIYF,TGCGCCAGCAGCTATAGGACAGGGCCTGGAAACACCATATATTTT
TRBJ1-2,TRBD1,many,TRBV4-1,CASSSLKDRGFGYTF,TGCGCCAGCAGTAGCTTAAAGGACAGGGGGTTTGGCTACACCTTC